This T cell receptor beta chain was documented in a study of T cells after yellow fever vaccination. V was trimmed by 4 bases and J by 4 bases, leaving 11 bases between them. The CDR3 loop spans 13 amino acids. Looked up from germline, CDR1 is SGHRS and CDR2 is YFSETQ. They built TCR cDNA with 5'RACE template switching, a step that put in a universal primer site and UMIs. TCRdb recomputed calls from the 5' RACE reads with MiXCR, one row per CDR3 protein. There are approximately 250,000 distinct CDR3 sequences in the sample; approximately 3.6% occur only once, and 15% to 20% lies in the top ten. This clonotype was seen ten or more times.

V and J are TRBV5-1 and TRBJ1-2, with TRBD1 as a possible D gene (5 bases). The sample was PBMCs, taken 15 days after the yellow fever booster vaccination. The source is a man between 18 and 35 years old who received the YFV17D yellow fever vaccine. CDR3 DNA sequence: TGCGCCAGCAGCCCGACAGACCTCTATGGCTACACCTTC. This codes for CASSPTDLYGYTF.